Below, one T cell receptor beta chain is given with its context. What it binds is unknown. The data were taken from a study of regulatory and conventional T cells in RAG deficiency. Points from the study as a whole: Treg unique TCR beta sequences were about 100-fold fewer in Omenn syndrome and CID/AS patients than controls. In Omenn syndrome, Treg and Tconv repertoires overlapped >75%.

The trim removed 5 bases at V and 5 bases at J, leaving 12 bases unmatched. This CDR3 has 16 amino acids. Germline CDR1 is MDHEN and CDR2 is SYDVKM. The protocol was immunoSEQ multiplex PCR, while the TCRdb copy is restricted to in-frame clones and leaves out a portion. The table lists around 37,000 clones, 70% to 90% of them singletons. This sample also belongs to another study, concerning regulatory T cells. That study adds: The PCR used 52 TRBV and 13 TRBJ primers. Patient repertoires had restricted TRB V-J pairs and skewed V and J usage, most in Tregs.

This TCR was recovered from a human donor in good health. Sequenced: CD8+ T cells sorted from blood. This chain links TRBV28 with TRBJ1-5, with TRBD1 matching 7 bases. In DNA, the CDR3 is TGTGCCAGCAGTCCTTCACAGGGGTTGGGTCATCAGCCCCAGCATTTT. Its protein is CASSPSQGLGHQPQHF.